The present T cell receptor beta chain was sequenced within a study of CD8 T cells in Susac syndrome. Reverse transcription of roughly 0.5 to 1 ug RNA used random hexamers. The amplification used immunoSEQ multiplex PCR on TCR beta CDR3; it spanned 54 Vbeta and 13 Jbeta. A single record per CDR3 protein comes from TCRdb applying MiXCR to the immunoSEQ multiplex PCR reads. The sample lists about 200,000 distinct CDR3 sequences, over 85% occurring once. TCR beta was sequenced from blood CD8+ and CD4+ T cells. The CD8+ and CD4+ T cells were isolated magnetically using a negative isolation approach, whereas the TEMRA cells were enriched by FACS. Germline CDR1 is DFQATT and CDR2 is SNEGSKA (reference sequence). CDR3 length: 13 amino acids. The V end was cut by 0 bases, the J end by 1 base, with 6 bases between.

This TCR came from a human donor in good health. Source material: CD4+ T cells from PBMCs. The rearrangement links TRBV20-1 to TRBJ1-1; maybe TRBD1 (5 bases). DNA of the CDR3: TGCAGTGCTAGAGAGACAGCGAACACTGAAGCTTTCTTT. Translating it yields CSARETANTEAFF.